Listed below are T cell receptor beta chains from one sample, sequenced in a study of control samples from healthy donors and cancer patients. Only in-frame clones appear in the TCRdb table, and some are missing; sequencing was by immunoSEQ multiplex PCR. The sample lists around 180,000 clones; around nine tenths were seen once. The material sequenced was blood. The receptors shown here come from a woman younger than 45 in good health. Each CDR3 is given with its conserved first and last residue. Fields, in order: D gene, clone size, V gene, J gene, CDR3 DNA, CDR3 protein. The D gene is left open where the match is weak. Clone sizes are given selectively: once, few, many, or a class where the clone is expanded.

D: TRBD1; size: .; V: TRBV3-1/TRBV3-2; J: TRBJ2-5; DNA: TGTGCCAGCAGCCAGGGGACAGGGGCTGGGGAGACCCAGTACTTC; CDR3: CASSQGTGAGETQYF
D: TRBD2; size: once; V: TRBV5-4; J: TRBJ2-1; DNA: TGTGCCAGCAGCTTGCAGCGGGGGAATTACAATGAGCAGTTCTTC; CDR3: CASSLQRGNYNEQFF
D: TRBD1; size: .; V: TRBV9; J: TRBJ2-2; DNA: TGTGCCAGCAGCGCTACAGGGGCGCTCACCGGGGAGCTGTTTTTT; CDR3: CASSATGALTGELFF
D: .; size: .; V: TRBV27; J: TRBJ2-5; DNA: TGTGCCAGCAGTCTGGGGCGGGGGCGTTCAGAGACCCAGTACTTC; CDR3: CASSLGRGRSETQYF
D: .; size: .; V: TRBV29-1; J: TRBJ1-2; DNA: TGCAGCGTTTCTATAGAGGGGGACTATGGCTACACCTTC; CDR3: CSVSIEGDYGYTF
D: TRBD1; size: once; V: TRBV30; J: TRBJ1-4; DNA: TGTGCCTGGAGAACCGGGACAGGGTATATTGAAAAACTGTTTTTT; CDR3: CAWRTGTGYIEKLFF
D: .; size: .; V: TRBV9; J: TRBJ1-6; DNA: TGTGCCAGCAGCGTAGAAATGGATTCACCCCTCCACTTT; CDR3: CASSVEMDSPLHF
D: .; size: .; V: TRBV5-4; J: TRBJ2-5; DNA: TGTGCCAGCAGCTTGACTCAAGAGACCCAGTACTTC; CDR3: CASSLTQETQYF
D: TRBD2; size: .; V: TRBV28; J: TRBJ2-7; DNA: TGTGCCAGCAGTTTAACGACGGGAGGGGACGAGCAGTACTTC; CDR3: CASSLTTGGDEQYF
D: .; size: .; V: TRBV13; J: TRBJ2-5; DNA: TGTGCCAGCAGCTTAGGCCAGGGCAGCGGGGAGACCCAGTACTTC; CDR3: CASSLGQGSGETQYF
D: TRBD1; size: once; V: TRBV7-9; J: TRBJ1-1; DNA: TGTGCCAGCAGCTTAGGGGACAGGGGCCTCATGAACACTGAAGCTTTCTTT; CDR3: CASSLGDRGLMNTEAFF